Below, 29 T cell receptor beta chains from the same sample are listed, as sequenced in a study of blood T cell repertoires in COVID-19. TCRdb's table, derived via immunoSEQ multiplex PCR, lists solely in-frame clones and lacks some. This sample has around 260,000 clones, with around four fifths found just once. Sequenced sample: peripheral blood. The receptors derive from a man in his 60s with acute or convalescent COVID-19.

This chain uses TRBV2 with TRBJ2-1; D possibly corresponds to TRBD1 (5 bases). Trimming took off 7 bases at V and 2 bases at J, with 15 bases between the two ends. Germline V CDR1 and CDR2: SNHLY, FYNNEI. CDR3 size: 15 residues. The CDR3 DNA is TGTGCCAGCACCCCCCCAGGGTACGCCTACAATGAGCAGTTCTTC. This codes for CASTPPGYAYNEQFF. Filled out from reference TRBV2 and TRBJ2-1, the complete variable domain reads EPEVTQTPSHQVTQMGQEVILRCVPISNHLYFYWYRQILGQKVEFLVSFYNNEISEKSEIFDDQFSVERPDGSNFTLKIRSTKLEDSAMYFCASTPPGYAYNEQFFGPGTRLTVL.

The chain employs TRBV3-1 (or the pseudogene TRBV3-2) and TRBJ1-1; D uncertain. The CDR3 is 15 residues long. The V end was cut by 0 bases, the J end by 0 bases, with 8 bases between. Germline CDR1 is LGHDT and CDR2 is YNNKEL (reference sequence). CDR3 coding DNA: TGTGCCAGCAGCCAAGATGGTCGGGTGAACACTGAAGCTTTCTTT. Its protein product is CASSQDGRVNTEAFF.

The chain uses TRBV12-3 or TRBV12-4 and TRBJ1-1; D uncertain. There are 13 residues in the CDR3. V lost 5 bases to trimming and J lost 1 base, with 8 bases between them. Here the CDR3 reads CASSTQKNTEAFF. DNA of the CDR3: TGTGCCAGCAGTACCCAGAAGAACACTGAAGCTTTCTTT.

This clone has more than one count but fewer than ten. The V call is TRBV7-6, the J call TRBJ1-1, with 9 bases aligning to TRBD1. The CDR3 loop spans 17 amino acids. V gave up 1 base and J gave up 5 bases; unmatched junction bases: 11. Germline V gene sequence: CDR1 SGHVS, CDR2 FNYEAQ. CDR3 protein: CASSLGTGGFRGTEAFF. The CDR3 nucleotides read TGTGCCAGCAGCTTAGGCACAGGGGGCTTTAGGGGGACTGAAGCTTTCTTT.

V usage is TRBV4-1 and J usage is TRBJ1-3, with TRBD1 matching 7 bases. V lost 0 bases and J lost 6; bases outside the gene matches: 11. Germline-derived CDR1 and CDR2 are MGHRA and YSYEKL. This CDR3 is built from 17 residues. The CDR3 loop reads CASSQDFIGTALNTIYF. The DNA for the CDR3 is TGCGCCAGCAGCCAAGACTTCATCGGGACAGCCCTAAACACCATATATTTT.

The chain's CDR3 is CASSQRLAGGTGELFF. The CDR3 coding sequence is TGTGCCAGCAGCCAGCGACTAGCGGGAGGGACCGGGGAGCTGTTTTTT. This rearrangement joins TRBV9 to TRBJ2-2; the match to TRBD2 covers 14 bases. Germline CDR1 and CDR2: SGDLS and YYNGEE. J lost 5 bases, V lost 4 bases, and 4 bases had no gene match. The CDR3 runs 16 residues.

The genes are TRBV5-6 and TRBJ2-7; TRBD2 matches at 8 bases. The CDR3 loop spans 14 amino acids. The V and J ends lost 3 bases and 4 bases, in that order; junction bases with no gene match: 6. Per germline, CDR1 SGHDT and CDR2 YYEEEE. The CDR3 loop is CASSSLAGPYEQYF. Written as DNA, the CDR3 is TGTGCCAGCAGCTCATTAGCGGGGCCATACGAGCAGTACTTC.

The V and J genes are TRBV27 and TRBJ2-2; D is unresolved. In germline, CDR1 is MNHEY, CDR2 SMNVEV (reference sequence). The germline V and J ends were trimmed by 3 bases and 5 bases, with 7 bases remaining between them. This CDR3 is 13 amino acids long. The CDR3 sequence: CASSFERTGELFF. Written as DNA, the CDR3 is TGTGCCAGCAGTTTCGAGAGGACCGGGGAGCTGTTTTTT.

The chain combines TRBV6-1 with TRBJ1-6, with D perhaps matching TRBD1 (6 bases). Trimming cost V 10 bases and J 6 bases, with 13 bases left between them. Germline-derived CDR1 and CDR2 are MNHNS and SASEGT. The CDR3 consists of 13 residues. CDR3 DNA sequence: TGTGCCACCCTCCGGACAGTTAATTCACCCCTCCACTTT. Its translation is CATLRTVNSPLHF.

The chain has TRBV10-3 and TRBJ1-2; 8 bases line up with TRBD1. Losses at the gene ends were 4 bases for V and 2 bases for J; bases not matched to a gene: 3. In germline, CDR1 is ENHRY, CDR2 SYGVKD. This CDR3 comprises 14 residues. The CDR3 spells CAISGQGRNYGYTF. The CDR3 bases are TGTGCCATCAGTGGACAGGGGCGAAACTATGGCTACACCTTC.

The genes are TRBV5-1 and TRBJ1-5; 7 nucleotides agree with TRBD1. This CDR3 is built from 15 residues. Trimming at V came to 4 bases and at J to 2 bases, leaving 6 bases not matched to a gene. Germline V lookup: CDR1 SGHRS, CDR2 YFSETQ. CDR3 bases: TGCGCCAGCAGCCAAGATGGACAGGGCAATCAGCCCCAGCATTTT. Translated: CASSQDGQGNQPQHF.

For this clone: Other DNA sequences in this specimen translate into the identical CDR3. The chain carries TRBV7-8 and TRBJ2-5; D call uncertain. Trimming took off 1 base at V and 5 bases at J, with 5 bases between the two ends. The V gene's germline CDR1 is SGHVS and CDR2 FQNEAQ. The length of the CDR3 is 12 residues. Here the CDR3 DNA reads TGTGCCAGCAGCTTAGTTAGCGAGACCCAGTACTTC. It yields the protein CASSLVSETQYF.

In this sample, this clone turned up a few times. The chain has TRBV7-2 and TRBJ2-7; TRBD1 might be the D (5 bases). The V gene's germline CDR1 is SGHTA and CDR2 FQGNSA. V dropped 5 bases and J dropped 5 bases, with 16 bases sitting between them. CDR3 size: 14 residues. CDR3 nucleotide sequence: TGTGCCAGCAGCCCCGGCAGGGAACGGGACGAGCAGTACTTC. This sequence encodes CASSPGRERDEQYF.

The chain has TRBV5-1 and TRBJ2-1, with D perhaps matching TRBD1 (7 bases). The germline gives CDR1 SGHRS, CDR2 YFSETQ. The CDR3 contains 17 residues. V lost 1 base, J lost 3 bases, and 17 bases lay in between. The DNA of the CDR3 is TGCGCCAGCAGCTTGAGGGGGGCCGCAGGGGGCTACAATGAGCAGTTCTTC. This encodes CASSLRGAAGGYNEQFF.

The genes are TRBV27 and TRBJ2-7; tentatively, D is TRBD2 (6 bases). The V gene lost 3 bases and the J gene lost 0 bases, with 15 bases spanning the gap. In germline, CDR1 is MNHEY, CDR2 SMNVEV (reference sequence). This CDR3 contains 16 residues. CDR3 bases: TGTGCCAGCAGTTTGCTAACTAGCCTGAGCTCCTACGAGCAGTACTTC. Translation: CASSLLTSLSSYEQYF.

The chain uses TRBV12-3 or TRBV12-4 and TRBJ1-1, with 8 bases that match TRBD1. V lost 5 bases and J lost 1; bases outside the gene matches: 0. The CDR3 spans 13 residues. The CDR3 sequence: CASSGQGNTEAFF. DNA for the CDR3: TGTGCCAGCAGTGGACAGGGGAACACTGAAGCTTTCTTT.

J is TRBJ1-6 and V is TRBV5-8; D is unresolved. CDR1 and CDR2 (germline): SGHTS, YDEGEE. The ends were cut back, 0 bases at V and 9 bases at J, with 4 bases in the middle. The CDR3 is 12 residues long. Here the CDR3 reads CASSLEASPLHF. The CDR3 DNA reads as TGTGCCAGCAGCTTGGAAGCTTCACCCCTCCACTTT.

The J gene is TRBJ2-7, the V gene TRBV18; possibly TRBD2 for D (5 bases). The V end was cut by 3 bases, the J end by 2 bases, with 11 bases between. CDR1 KGHSH and CDR2 LQKENI come from the germline V gene. The CDR3 sequence is 14 residues long. The CDR3 reads CASSPPGVPYEQYF. The CDR3 nucleotides are TGTGCCAGCTCACCCCCCGGGGTCCCCTACGAGCAGTACTTC. The full variable domain, with the rest looked up from reference TRBV18 and TRBJ2-7, is NAGVMQNPRHLVRRRGQEARLRCSPMKGHSHVYWYRQLPEEGLKFMVYLQKENIIDESGMPKERFSAEFPKEGPSILRIQQVVRGDSAAYFCASSPPGVPYEQYFGPGTRLTVT.

The V call is TRBV2, the J call TRBJ2-7; 9 nucleotides align to TRBD1. Germline V gives CDR1 SNHLY, CDR2 FYNNEI. The junction had 6 bases not matched to a gene; V was cut back by 3 bases and J by 3 bases. This CDR3 is built from 15 residues. CDR3 coding DNA: TGTGCCAGCAGTGATTCCAGGACAGGGGTCTACGAGCAGTACTTC. Its protein product is CASSDSRTGVYEQYF.

The chain employs TRBV7-9 and TRBJ1-2, with 7 bases aligning to TRBD1. This CDR3 contains 14 residues. Germline CDR1 is SEHNR and CDR2 is FQNEAQ (reference sequence). V lost 6 bases, J lost 4 bases, and 8 bases stayed unmatched. CDR3 DNA sequence: TGTGCCAGCAGTCTTTCCAGGGGGAGCTATGGCTACACCTTC. Protein: CASSLSRGSYGYTF. Full variable domain (remainder filled in from reference TRBV7-9 and TRBJ1-2): DTGVSQNPRHKITKRGQNVTFRCDPISEHNRLYWYRQTLGQGPEFLTYFQNEAQLEKSRLLSDRFSAERPKGSFSTLEIQRTEQGDSAMYLCASSLSRGSYGYTFGSGTRLTVV.

This clone was observed a few times. This sequence joins TRBV4-1 and TRBJ1-5; the D gene is possibly TRBD1 (5 bases). Germline values: CDR1 MGHRA, CDR2 YSYEKL. This CDR3 is 15 amino acids long. V was clipped by 0 bases and J by 7 bases, with 13 bases between them. In DNA, the CDR3 is TGCGCCAGCAGCCAAGATTCAGGGAAAGAACAGCCCCAGCATTTT. Residues: CASSQDSGKEQPQHF.

Details on this clone: The same CDR3 also results from other DNA sequences found in this sample. The chain combines TRBV7-6 with TRBJ2-3; TRBD2 aligns across 10 bases. The CDR3 is 14 amino acids. With 3 bases clipped from V and 6 bases from J, the junction kept 3 bases outside the gene matches. Per the germline V gene, CDR1 is SGHVS and CDR2 is FNYEAQ. The CDR3 DNA follows: TGTGCCAGCAGCTTGGTTAGCGGGAGGGATACGCAGTATTTT. It is translated as CASSLVSGRDTQYF.

The chain couples TRBV12-5 to TRBJ2-5; maybe TRBD2 (5 bases). Germline V gene lookup returns CDR1 LGHNT and CDR2 FRNRAP. This CDR3 comprises 15 residues. V was shortened by 2 bases and J by 3 bases, with 13 bases between the two germline ends. The CDR3 DNA reads TGTGCTAGTGGTTTGATATTCGCGGAGGAAGAGACCCAGTACTTC. As protein: CASGLIFAEEETQYF.

The chain couples TRBV27 to TRBJ1-5; 9 bases match TRBD1. The CDR3 has 15 amino acids. The V and J ends lost 6 bases and 4 bases, in that order; junction bases with no gene match: 7. In germline, CDR1 is MNHEY, CDR2 SMNVEV (reference sequence). CDR3 residues: CASRNLQGANQPQHF. The DNA for the CDR3 is TGTGCCAGCAGGAACCTACAGGGGGCAAATCAGCCCCAGCATTTT.

This clone has just a few counts. V and J are TRBV5-4 and TRBJ1-2; TRBD1 agrees at 7 bases. J lost 6 bases, V lost 2 bases, and 7 bases had no gene match. Germline V gives CDR1 SGHNT, CDR2 YYREEE (reference sequence). This CDR3 is 14 amino acids long. CDR3 amino acids: CASSFEGAFHGYTF. The CDR3 bases are TGTGCCAGCAGCTTTGAGGGGGCCTTCCATGGCTACACCTTC.

The genes are TRBV7-6 and TRBJ2-1; TRBD2 matches at 14 bases. With V trimmed by 4 bases and J by 3 bases, 5 bases remained unmatched. CDR1 is SGHVS and CDR2 is FNYEAQ in the germline V gene. This CDR3 region has 17 residues. The CDR3 region is CASSSRGTSGSYNEQFF. The CDR3 coding sequence is TGTGCCAGCAGCTCCAGAGGGACTAGCGGGAGCTACAATGAGCAGTTCTTC.

The rearrangement joins TRBV5-5 to TRBJ2-1, with 7 positions matching TRBD2. The CDR3 loop spans 16 amino acids. Germline lookup yields CDR1 SGHKS and CDR2 YYEKEE (reference sequence). V was pared by 0 bases and J by 0 bases, with 3 bases of the junction left unmatched. Here the CDR3 reads CASSLVGGSSYNEQFF. CDR3 sequence (DNA): TGTGCCAGCAGCTTGGTGGGAGGGAGCTCCTACAATGAGCAGTTCTTC.

This chain's CDR3 is CASSPLAEHTGELFF. Here the CDR3 DNA reads TGTGCCAGCTCACCACTTGCGGAGCACACCGGGGAGCTGTTTTTT. The chain combines TRBV18 with TRBJ2-2, with D unresolved. This CDR3 region has 15 residues. V was cut by 1 base and J by 3 bases, with 9 bases left in between. Germline V gene data show CDR1 as KGHSH and CDR2 as LQKENI.

A few counts support this clone. The chain couples TRBV12-5 to TRBJ1-5; D remains unclear. V was shortened by 1 base and J by 6 bases, with 7 bases between the two germline ends. Per the germline V gene, CDR1 is LGHNT and CDR2 is FRNRAP. The CDR3 has 13 amino acids. The CDR3 bases are TGTGCTAGTGGTTTGGCTGGGAGTCAGCCCCAGCATTTT. Translated, it gives CASGLAGSQPQHF.